The following is a T cell receptor beta chain sequence with its context. Generated by immunoSEQ multiplex PCR, the TCRdb table keeps only in-frame clones and is missing some. The sample carries some 250,000 clones, 70% to 90% recorded once. This record belongs to a study of blood T cell repertoires in COVID-19. The CDR3 runs to 14 residues. The material sequenced was PBMCs or T cells enriched from blood (not recorded which). This chain joins TRBV21-1 and TRBJ2-1; the table's D call, TRBD2, was not checked against the DNA. TRBV21-1 is a pseudogene. This clonotype was sampled from a woman between 45 and 60 years old who had recovered from COVID-19. The CDR3 reads CASTRVQRADEQFF. The CDR3 DNA follows: TGTGCCAGCACCCGGGTTCAAAGAGCCGATGAGCAGTTCTTC.